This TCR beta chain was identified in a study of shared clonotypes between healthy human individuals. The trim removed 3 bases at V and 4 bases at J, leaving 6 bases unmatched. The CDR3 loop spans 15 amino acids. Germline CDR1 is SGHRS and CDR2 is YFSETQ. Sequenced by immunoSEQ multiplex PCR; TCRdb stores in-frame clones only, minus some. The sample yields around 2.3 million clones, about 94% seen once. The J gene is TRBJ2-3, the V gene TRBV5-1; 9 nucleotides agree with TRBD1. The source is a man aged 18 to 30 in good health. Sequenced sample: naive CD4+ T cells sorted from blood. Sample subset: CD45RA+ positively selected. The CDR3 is CASSSRGQGPDTQYF. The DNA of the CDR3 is TGCGCCAGCAGCTCGAGGGGACAGGGTCCAGATACGCAGTATTTT.